The subject of this entry is one T cell receptor beta chain. Its antigen specificity is not known. This specimen comes from a study of monozygotic twins with inflammatory bowel disease (dated by TCRdb to between 2017 and 2020). Context from the whole study: In total, approximately 28 monozygotic twin pairs made up the full study: 19 Danish pairs, all IBD-discordant, plus nine German pairs, of which four were IBD-concordant and five were IBD-discordant. Within discordant pairs, disease-associated traits were sought mainly by comparing IBD patients with their genetically identical healthy co-twins. Each individual had, on average, about 151 000 unique TCRalpha sequences and 181 000 unique TCRbeta sequences available for analysis. Here is what the overall study found, with its caveats: Because patients received different immunosuppressive treatments, the repertoires may have picked up extra background noise and variability between individuals. The results gave no support for a single strong signal or clonotype linked to IBD. TCRbeta repertoire diversity, by inverse Simpson index, was decreased in IBD patients compared with their healthy co-twins. The analysis was unable to tell apart different T cell subtypes. Fewer clonotypes were shared with other individuals by IBD patients than by healthy twins, most markedly in patients showing signs of disease activity. Repertoire similarity did not differ between concordant and discordant twins, which could be due to limited statistical power.

The CDR1 and CDR2 encoded by the germline V gene are SQVTM and ANQGSEA. From the cysteine up to the phenylalanine, the CDR3 has a length of 14 residues. No DNA is recorded. From each donor, an approximately 2.4 ml peripheral blood sample was collected into PAXgene tubes and kept at -80 degrees C. Total RNA was isolated from whole blood with the PAXgene blood miRNA kit on an automated QIAcube, without T cell sorting. Peripheral blood from monozygotic twin pairs, either concordant or discordant for inflammatory bowel disease, underwent deep TCRalpha and TCRbeta repertoire profiling that used unique molecular barcoding. Smoking habits were recorded for all twin pairs, and individuals were classified as current, former or never smokers. The protocol used for the library was 5' RACE. Each TCR library was prepared from 3,000 to 4,000 ng of total RNA. cDNA was synthesized with SMARTScribe reverse transcriptase in eight separate reactions per sample. During cDNA synthesis, template switching was used to introduce unique molecular identifiers that contained a 6-nucleotide sample barcode. TCRalpha and TCRbeta cDNA was amplified in two nested PCRs of 16 and 9 cycles, and bead purification was carried out after each PCR. Before amplification, cDNA was treated with uracil DNA-glycosylase and purified using the QIAquick PCR purification kit. The second PCR added Illumina TruSeq-compatible adapters along with sample-specific barcodes. TapeStation and Qubit were used to check library quality and concentration, and approximately 5.5 ng of each library went into the pool. Sequencing of pooled libraries was carried out on an Illumina HiSeq2500 single-index Rapid Run using 2 x 100 bp reads and custom sequencing primers. Concerning the study's data processing: MiGEC version 1.2.6 was used for UMI-based consensus assembly, which corrected PCR and sequencing errors. MiXCR version 2.1.1 handled V(D)J alignment, clonotype assembly and CDR3 extraction. Gene usage, clonotype sharing and MAIT/NKT TCR abundance were normalised by analysing the top 1000, 10 000 and 20 000 clonotypes per sample. After downsampling to 27 000 UMIs, diversity was calculated as the inverse Simpson index using the vegan R package. Paired Mann-Whitney U tests were applied to discordant twin pairs, with Benjamini-Hochberg correction for multiple testing. TCRdb reprocessed the reads and lists each CDR3 protein sequence as a single entry, with no DNA. It is TCRdb's table, rather than the study itself, that gives the V and J calls and clone size. The sample's table covers approximately 400,000 distinct CDR3 sequences. The ten most abundant clones make up more than 2% of the sample.

The clonotype originates from a human donor with ulcerative colitis or Crohn's disease, or a healthy co-twin of an affected twin (not recorded which). Specimen: blood. The receptor chain draws on TRBV29-1 and TRBJ1-1. The CDR3 corresponds to CSVSLGGGSTEAFF.